This TCR beta chain stems from a study of human T cells and chemical hapten exposure. Across the study: DPC 0.01% went on the upper back by patch test, with reading at 6 days.

The time point here: pre-sensitization, week 0. Treatment here: therapeutic diphenylcyclopropenone sensitization with weekly scalp DPC. Donors were 18 to 70-year-old alopecia patients suitable for DPC. The CDR3 is 12 residues long. Looked up from germline, CDR1 is DFQATT and CDR2 is SNEGSKA (reference sequence). Trimming left V 6 bases short and J 2 bases short, with 9 bases between. In the original analysis: Ranging from about 20,000 to 750,000, TCR counts per sample had a median value of around 100,000. TCRdb reanalysed the RACE reads using MiXCR and keeps one entry per CDR3 protein. The V and J calls here are based on TCRdb, not the publication. The sample holds over 300,000 distinct CDR3 sequences, less than 6.5% seen once. Many counts were recorded for this clonotype.

The material was whole blood, obtained in connection with sensitization to the hapten diphenylcyclopropenone (DPC). This receptor was identified in a woman in her fifties or sixties with alopecia areata. Some clones in this sample may be carry-over from other donors' samples. The chain links TRBV20-1 to TRBJ2-3, with D possibly being TRBD2 (5 bases). CDR3 amino acids: CSAGLPTDTQYF. The CDR3 DNA sequence: TGCAGTGCCGGACTGCCCACAGATACGCAGTATTTT.